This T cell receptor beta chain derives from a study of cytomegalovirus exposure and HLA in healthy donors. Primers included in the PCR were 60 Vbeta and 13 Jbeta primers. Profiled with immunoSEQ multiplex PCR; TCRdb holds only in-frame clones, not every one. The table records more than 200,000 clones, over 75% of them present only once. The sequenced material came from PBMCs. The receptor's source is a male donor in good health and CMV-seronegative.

The CDR3 here is CASSFSPRTGVGYTF. In DNA form, the CDR3 reads TGTGCCAGCAGCTTTTCCCCGAGGACAGGGGTTGGCTACACCTTC. The chain combines TRBV7-6 with TRBJ1-2; 9 bases fit TRBD1. J lost 7 bases, V lost 3 bases, and 9 bases had no gene match. In germline, CDR1 is SGHVS, CDR2 FNYEAQ. This CDR3 comprises 15 residues.